This paragraph covers one T cell receptor (beta chain) sequence. This entry is derived from a study of sequential checkpoint blockade in melanoma. Assay used: immunoSEQ multiplex PCR; TCRdb lists only in-frame clones, some missing. The sample includes around 35,000 clones, 32% of them seen just once. Trimming removed 9 bases at V and 3 bases at J, with 18 bases between. Germline V CDR1 and CDR2: SGHRS, YFSETQ. The CDR3 consists of 14 residues. Treatment meaning: randomized to nivolumab then ipilimumab (arm A) or the reverse (arm B). Sample: tumor tissue (inferred from file names), taken from a patient given nivolumab and ipilimumab in sequence. The sequence was obtained from a human donor with melanoma. The chain carries TRBV5-1 and TRBJ1-1; D unresolved. The CDR3: CATRASSWDTEAFF. Here the CDR3 DNA reads TGCGCCACACGAGCGTCGAGCTGGGACACTGAAGCTTTCTTT.